Below, one TCR beta chain is given with its context. Only CD45RO-negative cells positively selected for CCR7 counted as naive CD8 cells, so terminally differentiated effector memory CD45RA+ cells were excluded. The data are from a study of shared clonotypes between healthy human individuals. Clones were read by immunoSEQ multiplex PCR, and TCRdb kept only the in-frame ones, dropping some. The sample lists roughly 1,800,000 clones; about 95% were seen once. This sequence originates from a man younger than 35 in good health. The specimen was naive CD8+ T cells sorted from blood.

Here the CDR3 DNA reads TGTGCCAGCAGCGTAGGGACTAGCCTTGGCAATGAGCAGTTCTTC. This codes for CASSVGTSLGNEQFF. The chain carries TRBV9 and TRBJ2-1, with TRBD2 matching 8 bases. V lost 0 bases to trimming and J lost 6 bases; unmatched junction nucleotides: 5. The germline CDR1 and CDR2 sequences are SGDLS and YYNGEE. The CDR3 spans 15 residues.